This entry features one T cell receptor beta chain sequence. Here immunoSEQ multiplex PCR was the method, and the copy in TCRdb shows in-frame clones only, minus some. The sample includes about 48,000 clones, around 90% of them seen just once. CDR3 length: 15 amino acids. Trimming removed 1 base from V and 0 bases from J, with 11 bases in between. Germline V CDR1 and CDR2: SGHRS, YFSETQ. The record originates from a study of OX40 agonist ivuxolimab in advanced cancers. The clonotype originates from an adult with an advanced solid tumor such as melanoma, head and neck, liver or kidney cancer. This chain connects TRBV5-1 to TRBJ2-7; D may be TRBD1 (5 bases). The starting material was CD4+ or CD8+ T cells sorted from blood, obtained in a trial of the OX40 agonist ivuxolimab. CDR3 in amino acids: CASSLLQGSSYEQYF. CDR3 in DNA: TGCGCCAGCAGCTTGTTGCAGGGCAGCTCCTACGAGCAGTACTTC.